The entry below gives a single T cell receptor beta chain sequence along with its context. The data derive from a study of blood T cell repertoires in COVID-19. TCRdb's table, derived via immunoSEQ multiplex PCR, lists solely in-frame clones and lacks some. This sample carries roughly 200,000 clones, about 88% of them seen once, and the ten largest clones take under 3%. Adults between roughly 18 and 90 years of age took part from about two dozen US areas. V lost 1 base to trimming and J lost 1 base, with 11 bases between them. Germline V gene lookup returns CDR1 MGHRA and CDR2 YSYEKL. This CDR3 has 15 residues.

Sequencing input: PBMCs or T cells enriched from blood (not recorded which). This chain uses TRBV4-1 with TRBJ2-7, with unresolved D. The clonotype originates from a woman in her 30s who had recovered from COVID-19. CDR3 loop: CASSQVDADSYEQYF. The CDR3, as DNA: TGCGCCAGCAGCCAAGTCGATGCGGATTCCTACGAGCAGTACTTC.